This TCR beta chain was captured by sequencing in a study of cytomegalovirus exposure and HLA in healthy donors. The CDR3 runs 16 residues. Germline CDR1 MDHEN, CDR2 SYDVKM. V was cut by 0 bases and J by 1 base, with 7 bases left in between. The table came from immunoSEQ multiplex PCR; TCRdb's copy has only in-frame clones and leaves some out. The sample lists 73,000 or so clones, around 94% occurring once. This clone was found once. This sequence was found in a woman younger than 30 in good health and CMV-seropositive. V gene TRBV28 combines with J gene TRBJ2-6, with D possibly TRBD1 on 5 matching bases. Sequences were obtained from PBMCs. Here the CDR3 reads CASSLWTVSGANVLTF. CDR3 nucleotide sequence: TGTGCCAGCAGTTTATGGACAGTATCTGGGGCCAACGTCCTGACTTTC. The full variable domain, rest sourced from reference TRBV28 and TRBJ2-6, is DVKVTQSSRYLVKRTGEKVFLECVQDMDHENMFWYRQDPGLGLRLIYFSYDVKMKEKGDIPEGYSVSREKKERFSLILESASTNQTSMYLCASSLWTVSGANVLTFGAGSRLTVL.